These 4 T cell receptor beta chains were sequenced from one sample in a study of cytomegalovirus exposure and HLA in healthy donors. Primers: 60 Vbeta forward and 13 Jbeta reverse. The repertoire was sequenced with immunoSEQ multiplex PCR; TCRdb's copy has only in-frame clones and lacks some. The sample has hundreds of thousands of clones, more than 85% seen once. The sequenced material came from PBMCs. All receptors derive from a woman aged 18-29 years in good health and CMV-seronegative.

Turning to this clone: The same CDR3 is also encoded by other DNA sequences in this sample. The CDR3, as DNA: TGTGCCAGCAGTTTAGCGGGAGGTCCCTACAATGAGCAGTTCTTC. This encodes CASSLAGGPYNEQFF. This chain connects TRBV27 to TRBJ2-1, with 8 positions matching TRBD2. In germline, CDR1 is MNHEY, CDR2 SMNVEV (reference sequence). V dropped 2 bases and J dropped 2; count of bases not matched to a gene: 2. This CDR3 is 15 amino acids long.

The chain recombines TRBV4-3 with TRBJ1-1; D uncertain. Trimming removed 4 bases at V and 1 base at J, with 7 bases between. CDR3 length: 13 amino acids. Germline loops: CDR1 LGHNA, CDR2 YSLEER. The CDR3 sequence is CASSRRRNTEAFF. CDR3 coding DNA: TGCGCCAGCAGCCGACGGAGGAACACTGAAGCTTTCTTT.

This chain links TRBV5-8 with TRBJ1-5, with 8 bases identical to TRBD1. In germline, CDR1 is SGHTS, CDR2 YDEGEE. V was clipped by 2 bases and J by 3 bases; unmatched bases: 7. The CDR3 covers 16 residues. The chain's CDR3 is CASSFKQGVFNQPQHF. CDR3 coding DNA: TGTGCCAGCAGCTTTAAACAGGGGGTGTTCAATCAGCCCCAGCATTTT. Supplemented by reference TRBV5-8 and TRBJ1-5, the full variable domain reads EAGVTQSPTHLIKTRGQQATLRCSPISGHTSVYWYQQALGLGLQFLLWYDEGEERNRGNFPPRFSGRQFPNYSSELNVNALELEDSALYLCASSFKQGVFNQPQHFGDGTRLSIL.

CDR3 region: CASRGQGLSWSYTF. The CDR3 coding sequence is TGTGCCAGCAGAGGACAGGGACTCTCTTGGAGCTACACCTTC. The chain recombines TRBV6-1 with TRBJ1-2; 8 nucleotides agree with TRBD1. Germline V gene sequence: CDR1 MNHNS, CDR2 SASEGT. V trimming: 6 bases; J trimming: 9 bases; junction bases outside the gene matches: 12. The CDR3 length is 14 residues.